Below are 3 T cell receptor beta chains sequenced from a single sample in a study of blood T cell repertoires in COVID-19. Method: immunoSEQ multiplex PCR; TCRdb's copy keeps in-frame clones and lacks some. Of about 82,000 clones listed, 75% to 90% are singletons. Sequences were obtained from peripheral blood. The receptor set was obtained from a woman in her thirties or forties with active or convalescent COVID-19.

This chain connects TRBV5-1 to TRBJ1-2, with D perhaps TRBD1 (5 bases). Germline assignment: CDR1 SGHRS and CDR2 YFSETQ. The ends were cut back, 0 bases at V and 5 bases at J, with 8 bases in the middle. The CDR3 is made up of 13 amino acids. CDR3: CASSLAGEYGYTF. The CDR3 DNA is TGCGCCAGCAGCTTGGCGGGGGAGTATGGCTACACCTTC. Complete variable domain (other parts from reference TRBV5-1 and TRBJ1-2): KAGVTQTPRYLIKTRGQQVTLSCSPISGHRSVSWYQQTPGQGLQFLFEYFSETQRNKGNFPGRFSGRQFSNSRSEMNVSTLELGDSALYLCASSLAGEYGYTFGSGTRLTVV.

This clone has a handful of counts. The chain is built from TRBV5-1 and TRBJ1-5; D unclear. The CDR3 has 14 amino acids. The V gene's germline CDR1 is SGHRS and CDR2 YFSETQ. The V and J ends lost 0 bases and 8 bases respectively, with 12 bases between them. The CDR3 loop is CASSLAGGGEPQHF. The CDR3, as DNA: TGCGCCAGCAGCTTGGCTGGAGGCGGGGAGCCCCAGCATTTT.

This rearrangement joins TRBV4-3 to TRBJ2-7; TRBD2 matches 12 bases. The CDR3 has 16 residues. CDR1 is LGHNA, CDR2 YSLEER, per germline. With V trimmed by 4 bases and J by 2 bases, 6 bases remained unmatched. The DNA of the CDR3 is TGCGCCAGCAGCCCCCAACTAGCGGGGGGAACCTACGAGCAGTACTTC. Translating it yields CASSPQLAGGTYEQYF.